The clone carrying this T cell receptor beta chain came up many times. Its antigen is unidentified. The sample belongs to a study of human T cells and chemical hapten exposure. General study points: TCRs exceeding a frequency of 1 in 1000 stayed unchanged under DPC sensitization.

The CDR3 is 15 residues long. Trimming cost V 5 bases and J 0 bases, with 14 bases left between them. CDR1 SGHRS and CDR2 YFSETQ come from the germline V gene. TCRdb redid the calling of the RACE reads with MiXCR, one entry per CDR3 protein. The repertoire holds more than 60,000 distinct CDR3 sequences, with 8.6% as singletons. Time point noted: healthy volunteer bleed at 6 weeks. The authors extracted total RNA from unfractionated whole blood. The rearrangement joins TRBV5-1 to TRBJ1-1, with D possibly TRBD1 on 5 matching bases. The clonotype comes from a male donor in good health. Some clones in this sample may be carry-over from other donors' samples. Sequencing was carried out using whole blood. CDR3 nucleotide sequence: TGCGCCAGCAGTCCGCTGCGGGGCATGAACACTGAAGCTTTCTTT. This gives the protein CASSPLRGMNTEAFF.